The source of this T cell receptor (beta chain) is a study of technical replicates of blood from several donors (TCRdb year 2017). This clone was found once. What antigen it recognizes has not been identified. Base qualities are not recorded, but no much larger clone differs from it by a single base. Library generation was performed with the immunoSEQ multiplex PCR assay. TCRdb holds this immuneACCESS table with in-frame rearrangements only. Some clones are missing; in checked studies, unresolved V genes explain under half, and the rest has no known cause. The sample includes more than 60,000 clones, with 93% observed a single time. Over 0.4% of the sample belongs to the ten largest clones. From cysteine to phenylalanine, the CDR3 is 16 amino acids long. This entry keeps only the CDR3 DNA: 48 bases, framed from base 1. The germline V gene gives CDR1 as SGDLS and CDR2 as YYNGEE. V is cut back by 0 bases and J by 4 bases, with 8 bases in the junction unmatched.

This TCR was sampled from a human donor in good health. The sample taken for sequencing was T cells isolated from PBMCs. The sequence joins TRBV9 to TRBJ2-3; a stretch of 7 junction bases matches TRBD2. In nucleotides, the sequence is TGTGCCAGCAGCGTAGGGAGCGGGATTGTTTCAGATACGCAGTATTTT. Translation gives CASSVGSGIVSDTQYF.